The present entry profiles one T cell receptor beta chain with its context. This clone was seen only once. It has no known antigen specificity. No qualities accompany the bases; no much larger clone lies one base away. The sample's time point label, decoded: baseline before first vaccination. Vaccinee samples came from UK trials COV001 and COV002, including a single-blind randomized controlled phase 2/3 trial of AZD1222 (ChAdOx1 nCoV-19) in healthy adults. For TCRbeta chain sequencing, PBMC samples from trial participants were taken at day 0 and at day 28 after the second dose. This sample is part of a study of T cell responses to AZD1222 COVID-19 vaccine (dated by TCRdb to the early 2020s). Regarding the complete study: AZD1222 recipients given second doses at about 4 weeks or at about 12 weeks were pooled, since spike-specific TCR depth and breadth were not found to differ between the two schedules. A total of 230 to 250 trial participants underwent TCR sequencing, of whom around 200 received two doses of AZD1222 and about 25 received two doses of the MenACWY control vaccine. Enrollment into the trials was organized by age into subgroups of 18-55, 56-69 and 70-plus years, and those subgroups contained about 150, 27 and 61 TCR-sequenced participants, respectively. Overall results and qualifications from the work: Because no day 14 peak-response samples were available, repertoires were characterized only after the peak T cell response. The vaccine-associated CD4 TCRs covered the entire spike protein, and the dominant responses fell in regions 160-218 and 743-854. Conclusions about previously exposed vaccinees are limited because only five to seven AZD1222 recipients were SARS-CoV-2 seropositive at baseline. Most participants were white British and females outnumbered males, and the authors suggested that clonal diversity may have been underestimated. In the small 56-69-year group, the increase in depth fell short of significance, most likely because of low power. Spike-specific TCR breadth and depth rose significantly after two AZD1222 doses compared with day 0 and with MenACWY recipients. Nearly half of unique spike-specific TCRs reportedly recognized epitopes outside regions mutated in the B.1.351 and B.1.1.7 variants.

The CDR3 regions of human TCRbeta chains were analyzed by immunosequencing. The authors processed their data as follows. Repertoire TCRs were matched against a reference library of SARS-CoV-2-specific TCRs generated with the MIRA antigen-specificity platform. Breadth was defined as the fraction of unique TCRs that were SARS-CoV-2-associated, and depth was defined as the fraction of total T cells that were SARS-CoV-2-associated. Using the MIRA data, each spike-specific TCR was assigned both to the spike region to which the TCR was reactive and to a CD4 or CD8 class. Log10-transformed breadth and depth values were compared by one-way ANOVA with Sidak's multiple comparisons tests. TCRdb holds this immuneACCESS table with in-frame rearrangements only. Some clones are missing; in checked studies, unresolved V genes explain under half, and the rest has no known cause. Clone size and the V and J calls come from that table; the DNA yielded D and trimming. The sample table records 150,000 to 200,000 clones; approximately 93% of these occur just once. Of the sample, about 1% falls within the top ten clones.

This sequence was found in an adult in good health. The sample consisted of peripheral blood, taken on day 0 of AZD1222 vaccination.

The sequence in DNA is TGCAGCGTTGACAGTATGTTATATGGCTACACCTTC. Its translation reads: CSVDSMLYGYTF. The V and J genes are TRBV29-1 and TRBJ1-2; the D gene remains uncertain. The germline ends are 10 bases apart after V is trimmed by 3 bases and J by 5 bases. The CDR3 measures 12 amino acids from cysteine to phenylalanine. Of the read, only the CDR3 DNA is kept; its 36 bases are in frame from base 1. Taken from the germline V gene, the CDR1 and CDR2 loops are SQVTM and ANQGSEA. With the rest looked up from the reference TRBV29-1 and TRBJ1-2 genes rather than sequenced, the full variable domain is SAVISQKPSRDICQRGTSLTIQCQVDSQVTMMFWYRQQPGQSLTLIATANQGSEATYESGFVIDKFPISRPNLTFSTLTVSNMSPEDSSIYLCSVDSMLYGYTFGSGTRLTVV.